Presented here are 7 T cell receptor beta chains from one specimen sequenced in a study of OX40 agonist ivuxolimab in advanced cancers. Profiled with immunoSEQ multiplex PCR; TCRdb holds only in-frame clones, not every one. The repertoire includes approximately 44,000 clones, about 80% of them detected once, and less than 11% sits in the top ten. The sample in question was CD4+ or CD8+ T cells sorted from blood, obtained in a trial of the OX40 agonist ivuxolimab. The source is an adult with an advanced solid tumor such as melanoma, head and neck, liver or kidney cancer.

This chain joins TRBV25-1 and TRBJ1-1, with 9 bases aligning to TRBD1. V shed 10 bases and J 5 bases; nucleotides not matched to a gene: 8. The CDR3 runs 13 residues. Germline V gene data show CDR1 as MGHDK and CDR2 as SYGVNS. In nucleotides, the CDR3 is TGTGCCACTACTACAGGGGGCAGGACTGAAGCTTTCTTT. This translates into CATTTGGRTEAFF.

In its sample, this clone was seen once. The chain links TRBV7-9 to TRBJ2-3; tentatively, D is TRBD2 (6 bases). Trimming pared 5 bases from V and 3 bases from J, leaving 15 bases between. CDR3 length: 15 residues. The V gene's germline CDR1 is SEHNR and CDR2 FQNEAQ (reference sequence). The CDR3 is CASSVNLGRTDTQYF. The CDR3 nucleotides read TGTGCCAGCAGCGTCAACTTGGGGAGGACAGATACGCAGTATTTT. Full variable domain (rest looked up from reference TRBV7-9 and TRBJ2-3): DTGVSQNPRHKITKRGQNVTFRCDPISEHNRLYWYRQTLGQGPEFLTYFQNEAQLEKSRLLSDRFSAERPKGSFSTLEIQRTEQGDSAMYLCASSVNLGRTDTQYFGPGTRLTVL.

The chain links TRBV7-8 to TRBJ2-3; maybe TRBD1 (6 bases). Per germline, CDR1 SGHVS and CDR2 FQNEAQ. Trimming pared 7 bases from V and 2 bases from J, leaving 13 bases between. CDR3 length: 14 residues. CDR3 residues: CASTGEQVTDTQYF. In nucleotides, the CDR3 is TGTGCCAGCACAGGGGAACAGGTCACAGATACGCAGTATTTT.

This rearrangement joins TRBV4-3 to TRBJ2-1; TRBD1 might be the D (5 bases). The CDR3 extends over 17 amino acids. Trimming cost V 0 bases and J 3 bases, with 15 bases left between them. Germline V lookup: CDR1 LGHNA, CDR2 YSLEER. The CDR3 region is CASSQESFPDNYNEQFF. CDR3 coding DNA: TGCGCCAGCAGCCAAGAATCCTTTCCGGACAACTACAATGAGCAGTTCTTC.

V is TRBV19 and J is TRBJ2-5; D may be TRBD1 (5 bases). The germline V gene encodes CDR1 LNHDA and CDR2 SQIVND (reference sequence). The germline V and J ends were trimmed by 0 bases and 5 bases, with 13 bases remaining between them. CDR3 length equals 15 residues. CDR3 coding DNA: TGTGCCAGTAGTATAGACGGCAGGCCAGGGGAGACCCAGTACTTC. This translates into CASSIDGRPGETQYF.

V and J are TRBV6-5 and TRBJ2-5; no clear D gene. The V gene lost 2 bases and the J gene lost 2 bases, with 6 bases spanning the gap. The CDR3 has 13 amino acids. CDR1 MNHEY and CDR2 SVGAGI come from the germline V gene. CDR3 protein: CASSYGQQETQYF. The CDR3 DNA reads as TGTGCCAGCAGTTACGGGCAGCAAGAGACCCAGTACTTC.

This chain uses TRBV11-1 with TRBJ2-5, with a tentative D call TRBD2 (6 bases). V was cut by 5 bases and J by 6 bases, with 16 bases left in between. The CDR3 contains 14 residues. Germline lookup yields CDR1 SGHAT and CDR2 FQDESV (reference sequence). CDR3 amino acids: CASSAPGLAKTQYF. CDR3 DNA sequence: TGTGCCAGCAGCGCACCGGGGCTAGCGAAGACCCAGTACTTC.